The 6 T cell receptor beta chains reported below all come from one sample, sequenced in a study of vaccination and CD4 T cells after COVID-19. These receptors have no identified antigens. Oncomine TCR Beta short-read sequencing was applied to DNA from cultured CD4+ T cells. In TCRdb, the PCR reads were re-called with MiXCR into one record per CDR3 protein. This sample yields approximately 12,000 distinct CDR3 sequences, of which around 64% are seen a single time; roughly 7.2% belongs to the top ten. The treatment: approximately 11-day PBMC culture with coronavirus spike peptide pools or control peptides (ViraFEST assay). The sample here was CD4+ T cells from blood, cultured in vitro, taken before SARS-CoV-2 vaccination. Receptor source: a human donor who had recovered from COVID-19.

By proportion, this clonotype is medium-sized. The chain combines TRBV4-1 with TRBJ2-7; 12 nucleotides match TRBD2. From germline, CDR1 is MGHRA and CDR2 YSYEKL. This CDR3 contains 13 residues. V shed 4 bases, J shed 6 bases, and the junction held 1 base outside the gene matches. The chain's CDR3 is CASSPGLAGEQYF. CDR3 bases: TGCGCCAGCAGCCCGGGACTAGCGGGCGAGCAGTACTTC.

The chain carries TRBV7-9 and TRBJ1-2; tentatively, D is TRBD1 (6 bases). CDR3 size: 14 residues. Germline V gene data show CDR1 as SEHNR and CDR2 as FQNEAQ (reference sequence). Trimming took 5 bases from V and 5 from J, leaving 15 bases between them. Here the CDR3 reads CASSPSGARYGYTF. The CDR3 DNA sequence: TGTGCCAGCAGCCCGTCAGGGGCTCGGTATGGCTACACCTTC.

This clonotype was detected only a few times. This chain's CDR3 is CSARADMNTEAFF. The CDR3 DNA is TGCAGTGCTAGAGCCGATATGAACACTGAAGCTTTCTTT. V and J are TRBV20-1 and TRBJ1-1, with unresolved D. From germline, CDR1 is DFQATT and CDR2 SNEGSKA (reference sequence). V shed 1 base and J shed 0 bases, with 6 bases lying between them. This CDR3 has 13 amino acids.

This sequence joins TRBV30 and TRBJ2-7; D tentatively reads TRBD1 or TRBD2 (5 bases each). Germline V CDR1 and CDR2: GTSNPN, SVGIG (reference sequence). This CDR3 spans 15 amino acids. Trimming removed 4 bases from V and 4 bases from J, with 20 bases in between. CDR3 residues: CAWNRGSQGRYEQYF. CDR3 coding DNA: TGTGCCTGGAATCGGGGTTCCCAGGGCCGATACGAGCAGTACTTC.

The V call is TRBV20-1, the J call TRBJ1-2; D is uncertain. The V and J ends lost 3 bases and 6 bases respectively, with 8 bases between them. CDR1 is DFQATT and CDR2 is SNEGSKA in the germline V gene (reference sequence). CDR3 length: 11 residues. The CDR3 loop is CSASFPDGYTF. The CDR3 DNA reads TGCAGTGCTAGCTTTCCCGATGGCTACACCTTC.

The rearrangement links TRBV6-5 to TRBJ1-5, with D maybe TRBD1 (5 bases). Germline CDR1 and CDR2: MNHEY and SVGAGI. Trimming pared 4 bases from V and 2 bases from J, leaving 15 bases between. The CDR3 has 16 residues. The CDR3 region is CASSWDLPWGNQPQHF. The CDR3 bases are TGTGCCAGCAGTTGGGACCTCCCCTGGGGCAATCAGCCCCAGCATTTT.